The 24 T cell receptor beta chains reported below all come from one sample, sequenced in a study of technical replicates of blood from a handful of donors. Generated by immunoSEQ multiplex PCR, the TCRdb table keeps only in-frame clones and is missing some. The sample consists of some 14,000 clones, 84% of them appearing once. Sequencing was done on a sample of PBMCs. The receptor set was obtained from a human donor in good health.

CDR3 amino acids: CASSPGQGSSYNEQFF. The CDR3 DNA reads TGTGCCAGCTCACCAGGACAGGGAAGCTCCTACAATGAGCAGTTCTTC. The chain carries TRBV18 and TRBJ2-1; 8 bases align to TRBD1. The CDR3 length is 16 residues. Germline trimming cut 2 bases from V and 0 bases from J; bases unmatched to any gene: 3. Per the germline V gene, CDR1 is KGHSH and CDR2 is LQKENI.

In its sample, this clone was seen once. The V and J genes are TRBV6-4 and TRBJ2-1, with a weak D call TRBD1 (5 bases). Per the germline V gene, CDR1 is MRHNA and CDR2 is SNTAGT. The CDR3 sequence is 15 residues long. V lost 3 bases, J lost 2 bases, and 11 bases lay in between. CDR3 coding DNA: TGTGCCAGCAGTGATAGGGGTCTTCCCTACAATGAGCAGTTCTTC. Its translation is CASSDRGLPYNEQFF.

The genes are TRBV9 and TRBJ2-1; 9 bases agree with TRBD2. This CDR3 spans 15 amino acids. V shed 0 bases and J 6 bases; nucleotides not matched to a gene: 4. CDR1 is SGDLS, CDR2 YYNGEE, per germline. CDR3 sequence: CASSVGLAGINEQFF. The DNA of the CDR3 is TGTGCCAGCAGCGTAGGGCTAGCGGGAATCAATGAGCAGTTCTTC. The full variable domain, with the rest looked up from reference TRBV9 and TRBJ2-1, is DSGVTQTPKHLITATGQRVTLRCSPRSGDLSVYWYQQSLDQGLQFLIQYYNGEERAKGNILERFSAQQFPDLHSELNLSSLELGDSALYFCASSVGLAGINEQFFGPGTRLTVL.

The V and J genes are TRBV12-5 and TRBJ1-2; D gene unclear. The CDR3 contains 13 residues. V dropped 0 bases and J dropped 7 bases, with 9 bases sitting between them. Per the germline V gene, CDR1 is LGHNT and CDR2 is FRNRAP. CDR3: CASGLVHGSGYTF. DNA for the CDR3: TGTGCTAGTGGTTTGGTACACGGGAGTGGCTACACCTTC.

The CDR3 nucleotides are TGTGCCAGCACCAGACTAGCGGGAGGGCCCCACGAGCAGTACTTC. Amino acids: CASTRLAGGPHEQYF. The V and J genes are TRBV27 and TRBJ2-7; TRBD2 matches 14 bases. This CDR3 is built from 15 residues. Germline CDR1 MNHEY, CDR2 SMNVEV (reference sequence). Germline trimming cut 7 bases from V and 5 bases from J; bases unmatched to any gene: 7.

CDR3 in DNA: TGTGCCTGGAGTGCGGGCGGGAGTACGGCCTACAATGAGCAGTTCTTC. Residues: CAWSAGGSTAYNEQFF. V and J are TRBV30 and TRBJ2-1; 7 bases match TRBD2. Losses at the gene ends were 1 base for V and 2 bases for J; bases not matched to a gene: 8. The CDR3 has 16 residues. Germline V gene sequence: CDR1 GTSNPN, CDR2 SVGIG (reference sequence).

The V call is TRBV7-9, the J call TRBJ2-7; 9 bases align to TRBD1. CDR1 SEHNR and CDR2 FQNEAQ come from the germline V gene (reference sequence). The trim removed 6 bases at V and 4 bases at J, leaving 10 bases unmatched. CDR3 length equals 15 residues. The CDR3 protein is CASSPRTGVRYEQYF. The CDR3 DNA is TGTGCCAGCAGTCCACGGACAGGGGTAAGGTACGAGCAGTACTTC.

This chain links TRBV27 with TRBJ1-4, with D possibly matching TRBD1 (5 bases). With 5 bases removed from V and 8 bases from J, the gap between germline ends came to 18 bases. CDR3 length: 15 residues. Germline lookup yields CDR1 MNHEY and CDR2 SMNVEV (reference sequence). The CDR3 protein is CASSIKSGIGEKLFF. The CDR3 DNA reads as TGTGCCAGCAGTATTAAATCAGGGATTGGAGAAAAACTGTTTTTT.

The chain links TRBV6-1 to TRBJ2-1; 10 bases are a match to TRBD1. This CDR3 region has 14 residues. Per germline, CDR1 MNHNS and CDR2 SASEGT. Trimming took 8 bases from V and 3 from J; bases not matched to a gene: 4. The CDR3 region is CASFRDRGYNEQFF. CDR3 bases: TGTGCCAGCTTCCGGGACAGGGGCTACAATGAGCAGTTCTTC.

The chain has TRBV9 and TRBJ1-5; a weak D match, TRBD1 (6 bases). Germline values: CDR1 SGDLS, CDR2 YYNGEE. The germline V and J ends were trimmed by 3 bases and 2 bases, with 9 bases remaining between them. The CDR3 contains 14 residues. CDR3 region: CASSAAGGNQPQHF. The CDR3 region has the DNA TGTGCCAGCAGCGCGGCAGGGGGCAATCAGCCCCAGCATTTT.

Relative to its sample, this clone is medium-sized. V usage is TRBV27 and J usage is TRBJ2-7, with 8 bases fitting TRBD1. This CDR3 contains 13 residues. The V and J ends lost 5 bases and 6 bases, in that order; junction bases with no gene match: 6. Germline V gene data show CDR1 as MNHEY and CDR2 as SMNVEV (reference sequence). The CDR3 DNA is TGTGCCAGCAGTCCGACAGGGGCTGGCGAGCAGTACTTC. Translation gives CASSPTGAGEQYF.

V usage is TRBV2 and J usage is TRBJ1-2; D ambiguous. Trimming stripped 4 bases from V and 5 bases from J, with 11 bases between. Germline assignment: CDR1 SNHLY and CDR2 FYNNEI. The CDR3 totals 13 residues. The CDR3 sequence: CASSADGRYGYTF. The CDR3 DNA reads as TGTGCCAGCAGTGCCGACGGGAGATATGGCTACACCTTC. The whole variable domain, filled in from reference TRBV2 and TRBJ1-2, reads EPEVTQTPSHQVTQMGQEVILRCVPISNHLYFYWYRQILGQKVEFLVSFYNNEISEKSEIFDDQFSVERPDGSNFTLKIRSTKLEDSAMYFCASSADGRYGYTFGSGTRLTVV.

The chain combines TRBV28 with TRBJ2-7, with a tentative D call TRBD2 (5 bases). Trimming removed 5 bases at V and 1 base at J, with 12 bases between. The germline CDR1 and CDR2 sequences are MDHEN and SYDVKM. This CDR3 has 14 residues. The chain's CDR3 is CASSPYGVSYEQYF. DNA of the CDR3: TGTGCCAGCAGTCCGTACGGGGTTTCCTACGAGCAGTACTTC.

This clone was detected only once. The V and J genes are TRBV11-2 and TRBJ1-1; possibly TRBD1 for D (6 bases). CDR1 and CDR2 from the germline V gene are SGHAT and FQNNGV. The ends were cut back, 2 bases at V and 5 bases at J, with 9 bases in the middle. The CDR3 consists of 13 residues. The CDR3 here is CASSLRGRTEAFF. The CDR3 nucleotides are TGTGCCAGCAGCTTAAGGGGGAGAACTGAAGCTTTCTTT. The full variable domain, rest sourced from reference TRBV11-2 and TRBJ1-1, is EAGVAQSPRYKIIEKRQSVAFWCNPISGHATLYWYQQILGQGPKLLIQFQNNGVVDDSQLPKDRFSAERLKGVDSTLKIQPAKLEDSAVYLCASSLRGRTEAFFGQGTRLTVV.

This clone was seen only once. The rearrangement uses TRBV7-3 and TRBJ2-2, with TRBD2 matching over 9 bases. Germline V gene data show CDR1 as SGHTA and CDR2 as FQGTGA. The V gene end was trimmed by 0 bases and the J gene end by 6 bases; junction bases not matched to a gene: 8. CDR3 length: 17 amino acids. The chain's CDR3 is CASSLTSGSFLPGELFF. Written as DNA, the CDR3 is TGTGCCAGCAGCTTAACTAGCGGGAGCTTCCTACCCGGGGAGCTGTTTTTT.

V is TRBV5-4 and J is TRBJ2-1, with TRBD2 matching over 8 bases. Germline V CDR1 and CDR2: SGHNT, YYREEE (reference sequence). The CDR3 is 16 amino acids. Germline trimming cut 5 bases from V and 1 base from J; bases unmatched to any gene: 8. CDR3 protein: CASSPSGLGSYNEQFF. CDR3 bases: TGTGCCAGCAGTCCATCGGGACTAGGATCCTACAATGAGCAGTTCTTC.

This clone has just a few counts. The chain combines TRBV7-3 with TRBJ1-5; D is ambiguous. Trimming took off 2 bases at V and 6 bases at J, with 8 bases between the two ends. CDR3 length equals 13 residues. Germline assignment: CDR1 SGHTA and CDR2 FQGTGA. The CDR3 DNA reads TGTGCCAGCAGCTTAGAGGGATCTCAGCCCCAGCATTTT. This translates into CASSLEGSQPQHF. Full variable domain (missing parts from reference TRBV7-3 and TRBJ1-5): GAGVSQTPSNKVTEKGKYVELRCDPISGHTALYWYRQSLGQGPEFLIYFQGTGAADDSGLPNDRFFAVRPEGSVSTLKIQRTERGDSAVYLCASSLEGSQPQHFGDGTRLSIL.

The chain has TRBV10-1 and TRBJ1-1, with TRBD1 identical over 11 bases. CDR3 size: 13 residues. Germline CDR1 and CDR2: WNHNN and SYGVQD (reference sequence). V dropped 7 bases and J dropped 3; count of bases not matched to a gene: 1. The chain's CDR3 is CASMGQGDTEAFF. The CDR3 DNA reads as TGCGCCAGCATGGGACAGGGGGACACTGAAGCTTTCTTT.

The J gene is TRBJ2-5, the V gene TRBV6-6; 8 bases match TRBD2. V dropped 6 bases and J dropped 5; count of bases not matched to a gene: 5. The CDR3 contains 13 residues. CDR1 MNHNY and CDR2 SVGAGI come from the germline V gene (reference sequence). The CDR3 DNA reads as TGTGCCAGCAGGGTTAGCGGGATGGAGACCCAGTACTTC. Translation gives CASRVSGMETQYF.

V is TRBV19 and J is TRBJ1-3, with D maybe TRBD1 (5 bases). There are 16 residues in the CDR3. The germline V and J ends were trimmed by 5 bases and 0 bases, with 14 bases remaining between them. Germline CDR1 is LNHDA and CDR2 is SQIVND (reference sequence). CDR3 amino acids: CASSADTTLSGNTIYF. CDR3 DNA sequence: TGTGCCAGTAGTGCGGACACTACACTCTCTGGAAACACCATATATTTT.

The V call is TRBV6-1, the J call TRBJ2-1; 14 nucleotides agree with TRBD2. CDR1 MNHNS and CDR2 SASEGT come from the germline V gene. Unmatched junction bases numbered 6, after V lost 3 bases and J lost 8 bases. The CDR3 has 16 amino acids. The CDR3 spells CASSDWTSGRLDEQFF. DNA of the CDR3: TGTGCCAGCAGTGACTGGACTAGCGGGAGGTTGGATGAGCAGTTCTTC.

This chain joins TRBV7-8 and TRBJ2-2, with D perhaps matching TRBD1 (5 bases). The germline gives CDR1 SGHVS, CDR2 FQNEAQ. Between the trimmed V and J ends, which lost 4 bases and 6 bases, there was a span of 15 bases. CDR3 size: 15 residues. In nucleotides, the CDR3 is TGTGCCAGCAGCTCCAGGCAGGGTCCTGCCGGGGAGCTGTTTTTT. Its translation is CASSSRQGPAGELFF.

The table lists this clone with a few counts. V usage is TRBV7-9 and J usage is TRBJ1-4, with unresolved D. CDR3 size: 13 residues. The germline CDR1 and CDR2 sequences are SEHNR and FQNEAQ (reference sequence). V shed 3 bases and J shed 6 bases, with 8 bases lying between them. In DNA form, the CDR3 reads TGTGCCAGCAGCTTTTTGGAGGATGAAAAACTGTTTTTT. It translates to CASSFLEDEKLFF.

This sequence joins TRBV7-2 and TRBJ2-1; 7 bases are shared with TRBD2. V lost 2 bases and J lost 1; bases outside the gene matches: 5. The V gene's germline CDR1 is SGHTA and CDR2 FQGNSA. This CDR3 region has 16 residues. CDR3 amino acids: CASSLSGAGSYNEQFF. DNA of the CDR3: TGTGCCAGCAGCTTAAGCGGGGCTGGGTCCTACAATGAGCAGTTCTTC. The variable domain in full, with the rest retrieved from reference TRBV7-2 and TRBJ2-1, is GAGVSQSPSNKVTEKGKDVELRCDPISGHTALYWYRQSLGQGLEFLIYFQGNSAPDKSGLPSDRFSAERTGGSVSTLTIQRTQQEDSAVYLCASSLSGAGSYNEQFFGPGTRLTVL.